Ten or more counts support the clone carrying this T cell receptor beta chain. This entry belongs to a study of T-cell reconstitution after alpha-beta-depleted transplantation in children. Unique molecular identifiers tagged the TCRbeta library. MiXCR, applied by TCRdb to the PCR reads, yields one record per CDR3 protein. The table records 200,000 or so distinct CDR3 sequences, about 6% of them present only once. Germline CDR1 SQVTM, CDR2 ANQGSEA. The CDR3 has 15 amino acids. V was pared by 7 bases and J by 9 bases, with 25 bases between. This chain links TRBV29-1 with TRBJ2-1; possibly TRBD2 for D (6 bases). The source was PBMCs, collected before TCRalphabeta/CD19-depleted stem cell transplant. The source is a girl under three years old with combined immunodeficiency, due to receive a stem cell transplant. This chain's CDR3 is CSGGERASPLVEQFF. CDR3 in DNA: TGCAGCGGCGGGGAGAGGGCTTCCCCACTAGTTGAGCAGTTCTTC.